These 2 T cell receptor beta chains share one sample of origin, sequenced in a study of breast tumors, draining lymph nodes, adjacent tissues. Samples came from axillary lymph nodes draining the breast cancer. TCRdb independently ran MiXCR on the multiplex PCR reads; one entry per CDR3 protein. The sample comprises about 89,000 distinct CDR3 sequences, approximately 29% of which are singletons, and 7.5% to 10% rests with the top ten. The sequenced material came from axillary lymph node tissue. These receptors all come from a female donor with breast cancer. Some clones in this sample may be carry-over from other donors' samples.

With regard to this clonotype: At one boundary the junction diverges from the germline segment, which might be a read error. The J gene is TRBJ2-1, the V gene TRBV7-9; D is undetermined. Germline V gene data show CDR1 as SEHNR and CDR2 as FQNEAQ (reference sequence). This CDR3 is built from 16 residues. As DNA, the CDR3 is TGTGCCAGCAGCTCAGCCCTAAGTTCCACCTACAATGGGCAGTCCTTC. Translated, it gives CASSSALSSTYNGQSF.

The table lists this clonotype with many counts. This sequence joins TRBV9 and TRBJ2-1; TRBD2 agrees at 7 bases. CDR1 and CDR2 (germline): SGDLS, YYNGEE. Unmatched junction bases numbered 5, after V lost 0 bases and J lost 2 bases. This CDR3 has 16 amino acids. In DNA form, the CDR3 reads TGTGCCAGCAGCGTAGTAGGCGGGAGCACCTACAATGAGCAGTTCTTC. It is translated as CASSVVGGSTYNEQFF.